This passage covers 5 T cell receptor beta chains from one sample sequenced in a study of CD8+ T cells in alopecia areata. Extracted from the samples, RNA was reverse transcribed into cDNA to serve as the sequencing template. Profiling relied on immunoSEQ multiplex PCR, and the TCRdb table lists in-frame clones only, not all of them. Of over 80,000 clones listed, 44% are singletons. The treatment was: oral pan-JAK inhibitor, 5-10 mg twice daily. The specimen was CD8+ T cells sorted from blood, collected at week 24, from a patient treated with tofacitinib. These TCRs come from a human donor with alopecia areata.

Turning to this clone: At one end the junction does not follow the germline gene, possibly because of a read error. Other DNA sequences in the sample encode the same CDR3. The J gene is TRBJ1-2, the V gene TRBV27; TRBD1 matches 9 bases. Germline lookup yields CDR1 MNHEY and CDR2 SMNVEV (reference sequence). The CDR3 is made up of 15 amino acids. CDR3 residues: CASRTNGQGTYGYTF. The CDR3 region has the DNA TGTGCCAGCAGGACCAACGGACAGGGGACCTATGGCTACACTTTC.

Here the CDR3 reads CASSVGQREAPYEQYF. DNA for the CDR3: TGTGCCAGCAGCGTAGGACAGAGGGAGGCCCCCTACGAGCAGTACTTC. J is TRBJ2-7 and V is TRBV9; D perhaps matches TRBD2 (6 bases). The germline CDR1 and CDR2 sequences are SGDLS and YYNGEE. Trimming took 0 bases from V and 2 from J, leaving 15 bases between them. This CDR3 region has 16 residues.

The chain couples TRBV19 to TRBJ1-5, with D hard to call. Trimming shortened V by 5 bases and J by 7 bases, and 12 bases separated the two germline ends. The germline V gene has CDR1 LNHDA and CDR2 SQIVND (reference sequence). CDR3 length: 13 amino acids. For the CDR3, the DNA is TGTGCCAGTAGTGACTTGTCCGGCCAGCCCCAGCATTTT. Amino acid sequence: CASSDLSGQPQHF.

The chain joins TRBV29-1 to TRBJ1-2; D gene uncertain. V was pared by 1 base and J by 4 bases, with 16 bases between. In germline, CDR1 is SQVTM, CDR2 ANQGSEA. This CDR3 comprises 15 residues. The DNA of the CDR3 is TGCAGCGTTGAAGGAGACCCCAGTTCAAGCTATGGCTACACCTTC. This gives the protein CSVEGDPSSSYGYTF. Combining the CDR3 with reference TRBV29-1 and TRBJ1-2 gives the whole variable domain SAVISQKPSRDICQRGTSLTIQCQVDSQVTMMFWYRQQPGQSLTLIATANQGSEATYESGFVIDKFPISRPNLTFSTLTVSNMSPEDSSIYLCSVEGDPSSSYGYTFGSGTRLTVV.

This clone showed up just a few times. This chain connects TRBV19 to TRBJ2-1, with a tentative D call TRBD2 (6 bases). The CDR3 consists of 15 residues. Germline assignment: CDR1 LNHDA and CDR2 SQIVND (reference sequence). Trimming shortened V by 10 bases and J by 0 bases, and 16 bases separated the two germline ends. The CDR3 sequence: CATHLAGPSYNEQFF. The CDR3 nucleotides are TGTGCCACCCACTTGGCGGGGCCCTCCTACAATGAGCAGTTCTTC. The variable domain in full, with the rest retrieved from reference TRBV19 and TRBJ2-1, is DGGITQSPKYLFRKEGQNVTLSCEQNLNHDAMYWYRQDPGQGLRLIYYSQIVNDFQKGDIAEGYSVSREKKESFPLTVTSAQKNPTAFYLCATHLAGPSYNEQFFGPGTRLTVL.